These 6 T cell receptor beta chains came from one sample sequenced in a study of T cell responses to AZD1222 COVID-19 vaccine. Produced via immunoSEQ multiplex PCR; TCRdb's table is partial and in-frame only. In the table there are under 75,000 clones, less than 85% of which are singletons. The material sequenced was peripheral blood, taken on day 0 of AZD1222 vaccination. These receptors came from an adult in good health.

This sequence joins TRBV19 and TRBJ1-1, with D maybe TRBD1 (6 bases). The CDR3 runs 14 residues. Germline CDR1 reads LNHDA; CDR2 reads SQIVND (reference sequence). V was pared by 5 bases and J by 5 bases, with 15 bases between. DNA for the CDR3: TGTGCCAGTAGTCCACAGGGTGTGGTGACTGAAGCTTTCTTT. Its translation: CASSPQGVVTEAFF. The full variable domain, with the rest looked up from reference TRBV19 and TRBJ1-1, is DGGITQSPKYLFRKEGQNVTLSCEQNLNHDAMYWYRQDPGQGLRLIYYSQIVNDFQKGDIAEGYSVSREKKESFPLTVTSAQKNPTAFYLCASSPQGVVTEAFFGQGTRLTVV.

The sample holds one count of this clone. The junction does not match germline at one end; this may be a read error. The chain couples TRBV7-2 to TRBJ1-2; a possible D gene is TRBD1 (5 bases). The germline CDR1 and CDR2 sequences are SGHTA and FQGNSA. This CDR3 has 13 amino acids. Written as DNA, the CDR3 is TGTGCCAGCAGCTTAGGGGGCGTCTATGGCTTCACCTTC. This sequence encodes CASSLGGVYGFTF.

This rearrangement joins TRBV7-3 to TRBJ1-2; 8 bases map to TRBD1. The V gene's germline CDR1 is SGHTA and CDR2 FQGTGA. CDR3 length equals 19 residues. Trimming took 2 bases from V and 4 from J; bases not matched to a gene: 18. CDR3 loop: CASSLSRSPDRDGIYGYTF. The CDR3 nucleotides read TGTGCCAGCAGCTTATCCAGAAGTCCGGACAGGGATGGGATCTATGGCTACACCTTC. The variable domain in full, with the rest retrieved from reference TRBV7-3 and TRBJ1-2, is GAGVSQTPSNKVTEKGKYVELRCDPISGHTALYWYRQSLGQGPEFLIYFQGTGAADDSGLPNDRFFAVRPEGSVSTLKIQRTERGDSAVYLCASSLSRSPDRDGIYGYTFGSGTRLTVV.

A single count supports this clone. The genes are TRBV29-1 and TRBJ1-1; no definite D call. CDR3 length: 14 amino acids. Trimming took 7 bases from V and 1 from J, leaving 16 bases between them. Germline V gives CDR1 SQVTM, CDR2 ANQGSEA. CDR3 DNA: TGCAGCGGAACCCTACAGCTCTCGAACACTGAAGCTTTCTTT. Protein product: CSGTLQLSNTEAFF. The variable domain in full, completed from reference TRBV29-1 and TRBJ1-1, reads SAVISQKPSRDICQRGTSLTIQCQVDSQVTMMFWYRQQPGQSLTLIATANQGSEATYESGFVIDKFPISRPNLTFSTLTVSNMSPEDSSIYLCSGTLQLSNTEAFFGQGTRLTVV.

The V gene is TRBV18, the J gene TRBJ1-1; D is ambiguous. Trimming removed 6 bases from V and 1 base from J, with 9 bases in between. The CDR3 is 13 residues long. CDR1 and CDR2 from the germline V gene are KGHSH and LQKENI. The CDR3 here is CASSLQWNTEAFF. CDR3 coding DNA: TGTGCCAGCTCCCTACAATGGAACACTGAAGCTTTCTTT.

The rearrangement links TRBV7-8 to TRBJ2-1; D is perhaps TRBD1 or TRBD2 (5 bases each). The ends were cut back, 1 base at V and 5 bases at J, with 12 bases in the middle. The germline V gene encodes CDR1 SGHVS and CDR2 FQNEAQ. The CDR3 has 15 amino acids. The CDR3 is CASSLGTGTHNEQFF. In DNA form, the CDR3 reads TGTGCCAGCAGCTTAGGAACGGGGACCCACAATGAGCAGTTCTTC.